This T cell receptor beta chain was sequenced for a study of T-cell reconstitution after alpha-beta-depleted transplantation in children. V lost 6 bases, J lost 13 bases, and 4 bases stayed unmatched. The CDR3 is 12 residues long. Germline lookup yields CDR1 MNHEY and CDR2 SVGAGI. Using unique molecular identifiers, the investigators prepared the TCRbeta library. TCRdb itself ran the PCR reads through MiXCR, one entry per CDR3 protein. Here the sample spans some 440,000 distinct CDR3 sequences, around 15% being singletons. This receptor was identified in a boy in the first two years of life who had a stem cell transplant for Wiskott-Aldrich syndrome, so the T cells may come from the graft donor. The source material was PBMCs, mostly from graft donor cells, sampled 360 days after TCRalphabeta/CD19-depleted stem cell transplant. V usage is TRBV6-5 and J usage is TRBJ1-6; 9 positions agree with TRBD1. This CDR3 is CASRITGGPLHF. The CDR3 coding sequence is TGTGCCAGCAGAATTACAGGGGGCCCCCTCCACTTT.